This is a list of T cell receptor beta chains from one sample in a study of T-cell memory formation after mild COVID-19. TCRdb recomputed calls from the 5' RACE reads with MiXCR, one row per CDR3 protein. Of fewer than 450,000 distinct CDR3 sequences in the sample, roughly 26% are singletons; the top ten hold roughly 8.7%. The specimen sequenced was PBMCs or a T cell subset sorted from them (not recorded which). Every receptor here comes from an adult woman who had mild COVID-19 (a few samples of this study predate the infection). Cell type and time point are not known. The CDR3 runs from the conserved cysteine through the conserved F or W. D genes are given only for firm matches. Where a row states a size, it is once, few, many or the class of an expanded clone; other rows omit it.

clone size: -
J gene: TRBJ1-1
V gene: TRBV15
D gene: -
CDR3 protein: CATSSKTANTEAFF
CDR3 DNA: TGTGCCACCAGCAGCAAAACGGCGAACACTGAAGCTTTCTTT

clone size: many
J gene: TRBJ2-1
V gene: TRBV5-1
D gene: TRBD2
CDR3 protein: CASSLLLTSGSGNEQFF
CDR3 DNA: TGCGCCAGCAGCTTGTTGCTAACTAGCGGGAGTGGCAATGAGCAGTTCTTC

clone size: few
J gene: TRBJ2-7
V gene: TRBV4-1
D gene: -
CDR3 protein: CASSLTTGAYEQYF
CDR3 DNA: TGCGCCAGCAGCCTGACGACAGGTGCCTACGAGCAGTACTTC

clone size: -
J gene: TRBJ2-7
V gene: TRBV15
D gene: -
CDR3 protein: CATSRTQGNHEQYF
CDR3 DNA: TGTGCCACCAGCAGGACTCAGGGGAATCACGAGCAGTACTTC

clone size: -
J gene: TRBJ2-2
V gene: TRBV5-1
D gene: TRBD1
CDR3 protein: CASSSRQGTGELFF
CDR3 DNA: TGCGCCAGCAGCTCTAGACAGGGCACCGGGGAGCTGTTTTTT

clone size: -
J gene: TRBJ2-7
V gene: TRBV9
D gene: -
CDR3 protein: CASSHDNEQYF
CDR3 DNA: TGTGCCAGCAGTCACGACAACGAGCAGTACTTC

clone size: -
J gene: TRBJ2-7
V gene: TRBV5-4
D gene: -
CDR3 protein: CASSLDTPFYEQYF
CDR3 DNA: TGTGCCAGCAGCTTGGACACCCCTTTCTACGAGCAGTACTTC

clone size: few
J gene: TRBJ1-1
V gene: TRBV7-9
D gene: -
CDR3 protein: CASSFPGAGTEAFF
CDR3 DNA: TGTGCCAGCAGCTTCCCCGGGGCCGGCACTGAAGCTTTCTTT

clone size: -
J gene: TRBJ1-4
V gene: TRBV12-3/TRBV12-4
D gene: -
CDR3 protein: CASSFPGGAGEKLFF
CDR3 DNA: TGTGCCAGCAGTTTCCCGGGGGGCGCGGGTGAAAAACTGTTTTTT

clone size: -
J gene: TRBJ2-7
V gene: TRBV6-5
D gene: -
CDR3 protein: CASSYSLGPYEQYF
CDR3 DNA: TGTGCCAGCAGTTACTCGTTAGGGCCCTACGAGCAGTACTTC

clone size: -
J gene: TRBJ2-3
V gene: TRBV5-1
D gene: -
CDR3 protein: CASSLEESDTQYF
CDR3 DNA: TGCGCCAGCAGCTTGGAGGAGTCGGATACGCAGTATTTT

clone size: few
J gene: TRBJ1-6
V gene: TRBV7-9
D gene: -
CDR3 protein: CASSLVQGNSPLHF
CDR3 DNA: TGTGCCAGCAGCTTAGTCCAGGGAAATTCACCCCTCCACTTT

clone size: -
J gene: TRBJ2-3
V gene: TRBV5-6
D gene: -
CDR3 protein: CASSKLGGYTDTQYF
CDR3 DNA: TGTGCCAGCAGCAAGCTTGGCGGGTACACAGATACGCAGTATTTT

clone size: -
J gene: TRBJ1-1
V gene: TRBV27
D gene: TRBD1
CDR3 protein: CASRQTGVFNTEAFF
CDR3 DNA: TGTGCCAGCAGACAAACAGGGGTTTTTAACACTGAAGCTTTCTTT

clone size: few
J gene: TRBJ2-1
V gene: TRBV12-3/TRBV12-4
D gene: -
CDR3 protein: CASWKGGNEQFF
CDR3 DNA: TGTGCCAGCTGGAAGGGGGGTAATGAGCAGTTCTTC

clone size: -
J gene: TRBJ1-1
V gene: TRBV20-1
D gene: -
CDR3 protein: CSALPLTGNTEAFF
CDR3 DNA: TGCAGTGCTCTCCCCCTAACAGGGAACACTGAAGCTTTCTTT

clone size: few
J gene: TRBJ2-1
V gene: TRBV7-2
D gene: -
CDR3 protein: CASSSSRTYNEQFF
CDR3 DNA: TGTGCCAGCAGTTCCTCGAGGACCTACAATGAGCAGTTCTTC

clone size: few
J gene: TRBJ1-5
V gene: TRBV3-1
D gene: -
CDR3 protein: CASSQGELNQPQHF
CDR3 DNA: TGTGCCAGCAGCCAAGGGGAGTTGAATCAGCCCCAGCATTTT

clone size: few
J gene: TRBJ1-2
V gene: TRBV2
D gene: -
CDR3 protein: CASSEVINYGYTF
CDR3 DNA: TGTGCCAGCAGTGAAGTGATAAACTATGGCTACACCTTC

clone size: -
J gene: TRBJ2-1
V gene: TRBV5-1
D gene: -
CDR3 protein: CASSPGGSSSYNEQFF
CDR3 DNA: TGCGCCAGCAGCCCAGGCGGCTCAAGCTCCTACAATGAGCAGTTCTTC

clone size: few
J gene: TRBJ2-7
V gene: TRBV7-2
D gene: -
CDR3 protein: CASSFAAPSYEQYF
CDR3 DNA: TGTGCCAGCAGCTTTGCGGCACCTTCCTACGAGCAGTACTTC